This T cell receptor (beta chain) was identified during a study of CD8 T cells in Susac syndrome. Reverse transcription of roughly 0.45 to 1 ug RNA used random hexamers. TCRdb reanalysed the immunoSEQ multiplex PCR reads using MiXCR and keeps one entry per CDR3 protein. The sample holds fewer than 150,000 distinct CDR3 sequences, around 91% seen once. Germline lookup yields CDR1 SQVTM and CDR2 ANQGSEA. V lost 0 bases, J lost 8 bases, and 10 bases lay in between. This CDR3 has 12 residues. The chain is built from TRBV29-1 and TRBJ1-2, with D possibly TRBD1 on 5 matching bases. This clonotype originated in a human donor with multiple sclerosis. Sequencing used CD8+ T cells from PBMCs. CDR3 loop: CSVEENRDGYTF. The CDR3 DNA reads TGCAGCGTTGAAGAAAATAGGGACGGCTACACCTTC.